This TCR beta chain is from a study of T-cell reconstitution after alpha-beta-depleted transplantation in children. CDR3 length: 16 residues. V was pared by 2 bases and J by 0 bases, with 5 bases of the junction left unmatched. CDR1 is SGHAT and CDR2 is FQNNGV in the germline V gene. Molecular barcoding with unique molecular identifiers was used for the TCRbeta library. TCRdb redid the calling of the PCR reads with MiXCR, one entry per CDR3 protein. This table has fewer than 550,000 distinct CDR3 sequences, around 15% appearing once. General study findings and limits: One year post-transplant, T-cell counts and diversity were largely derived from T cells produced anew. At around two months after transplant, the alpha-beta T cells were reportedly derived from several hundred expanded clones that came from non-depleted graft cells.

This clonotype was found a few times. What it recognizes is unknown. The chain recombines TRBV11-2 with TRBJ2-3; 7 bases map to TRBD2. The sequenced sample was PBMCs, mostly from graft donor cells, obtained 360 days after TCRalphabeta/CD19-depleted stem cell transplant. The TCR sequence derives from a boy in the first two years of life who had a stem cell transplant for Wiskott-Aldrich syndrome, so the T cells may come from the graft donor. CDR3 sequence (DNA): TGTGCCAGCAGCTTAATAGGCGGGGGTAGCACAGATACGCAGTATTTT. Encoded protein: CASSLIGGGSTDTQYF.